This T cell receptor (beta chain) was recovered during a study of blood T cell repertoires in COVID-19. V was clipped by 2 bases and J by 8 bases, with 15 bases between them. CDR1 KGHDR and CDR2 SFDVKD come from the germline V gene. The CDR3 consists of 15 residues. Sequencing was performed with immunoSEQ multiplex PCR; in TCRdb, only in-frame clones are kept and a portion is missing. The data show roughly 320,000 clones, approximately 90% seen once. The gene calls are TRBV24-1 and TRBJ1-5, with D uncertain. The clonotype originates from a woman aged 45-59 years with COVID-19, enrolled during active disease. Sequencing used peripheral blood. The CDR3 reads CATSDSPLGEEPQHF. Written as DNA, the CDR3 is TGTGCCACCAGTGATTCCCCGTTGGGAGAGGAGCCCCAGCATTTT.